The T cell receptor (beta chain) described here comes from a study of beta chain features in type 1 diabetes. Study-level points and caveats: Moderate yet significant TCRB CDR3 shortening was seen in Type 1 diabetes patients in all four CD4+ subsets.

All of the isolated RNA was reverse transcribed, so expressed TCRB transcripts were sequenced. Sequenced by immunoSEQ multiplex PCR; TCRdb stores in-frame clones only, minus some. The table lists about 650,000 clones, around 12% of them singletons, with roughly 0.11% in the top ten. Germline V gene data show CDR1 as SGHDN and CDR2 as FVKESK. Trimming removed 1 base at V and 5 bases at J, with 12 bases between. There are 15 residues in the CDR3. Concerning this clone itself: As yet, its antigen is unknown.

Sorted CD4+ subsets: naive, central memory, regulatory, stem cell-like memory (CD45RO/CCR7/CD25/CD127/CD95/CD27 panel). All sorted populations exceeded 95% purity. The specimen was naive CD4+ T cells from blood. The genes are TRBV14 and TRBJ2-1; possible D gene TRBD2, 6 bases. This TCR derives from a man in his thirties or forties with type 1 diabetes. In nucleotides, the CDR3 is TGTGCCAGCAGCCAAGGGCTACCTAGCGACAATGAGCAGTTCTTC. This codes for CASSQGLPSDNEQFF.